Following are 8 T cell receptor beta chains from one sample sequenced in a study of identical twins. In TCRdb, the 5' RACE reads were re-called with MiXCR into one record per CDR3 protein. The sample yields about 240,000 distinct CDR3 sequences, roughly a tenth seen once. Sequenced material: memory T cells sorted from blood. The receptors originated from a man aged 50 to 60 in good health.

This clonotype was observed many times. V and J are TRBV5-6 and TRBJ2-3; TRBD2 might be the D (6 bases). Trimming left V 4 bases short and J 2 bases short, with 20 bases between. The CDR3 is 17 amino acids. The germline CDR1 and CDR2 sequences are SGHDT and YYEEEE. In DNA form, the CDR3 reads TGTGCCAGCAGCGGGCCGGTCGGGGGACGGGTCACAGATACGCAGTATTTT. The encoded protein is CASSGPVGGRVTDTQYF.

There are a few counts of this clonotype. In DNA form, the CDR3 reads TGTGCCAGCAGCCCTGGGACTAGCGGGGTGCTCTACGAGCAGTACTTC. This gives the protein CASSPGTSGVLYEQYF. The chain recombines TRBV5-6 with TRBJ2-7; 13 positions agree with TRBD2. Germline CDR1 is SGHDT and CDR2 is YYEEEE. The ends lost 4 bases at V and 3 bases at J; junction bases unmatched: 7. This CDR3 region has 16 residues. Full variable domain (remainder filled in from reference TRBV5-6 and TRBJ2-7): DAGVTQSPTHLIKTRGQQVTLRCSPKSGHDTVSWYQQALGQGPQFIFQYYEEEERQRGNFPDRFSGHQFPNYSSELNVNALLLGDSALYLCASSPGTSGVLYEQYFGPGTRLTVT.

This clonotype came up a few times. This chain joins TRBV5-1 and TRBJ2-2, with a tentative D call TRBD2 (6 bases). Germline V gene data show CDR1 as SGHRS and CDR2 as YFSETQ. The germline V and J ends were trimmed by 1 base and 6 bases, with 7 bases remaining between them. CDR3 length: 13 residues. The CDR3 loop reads CASSLRESGELFF. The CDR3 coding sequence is TGCGCCAGCAGCTTGCGGGAGTCCGGGGAGCTGTTTTTT. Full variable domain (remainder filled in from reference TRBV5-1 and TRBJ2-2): KAGVTQTPRYLIKTRGQQVTLSCSPISGHRSVSWYQQTPGQGLQFLFEYFSETQRNKGNFPGRFSGRQFSNSRSEMNVSTLELGDSALYLCASSLRESGELFFGEGSRLTVL.

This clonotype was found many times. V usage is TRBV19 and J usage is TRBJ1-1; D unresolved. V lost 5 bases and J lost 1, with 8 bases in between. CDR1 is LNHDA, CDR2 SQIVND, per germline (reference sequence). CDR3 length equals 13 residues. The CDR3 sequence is CASSSGRNTEAFF. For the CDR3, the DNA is TGTGCCAGTAGTTCGGGCAGGAACACTGAAGCTTTCTTT.

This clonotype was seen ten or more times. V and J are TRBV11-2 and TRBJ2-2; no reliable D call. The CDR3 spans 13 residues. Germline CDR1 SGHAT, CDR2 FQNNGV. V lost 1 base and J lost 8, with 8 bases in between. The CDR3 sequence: CASSLALTGELFF. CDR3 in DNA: TGTGCCAGCAGCTTAGCCCTTACTGGGGAGCTGTTTTTT.

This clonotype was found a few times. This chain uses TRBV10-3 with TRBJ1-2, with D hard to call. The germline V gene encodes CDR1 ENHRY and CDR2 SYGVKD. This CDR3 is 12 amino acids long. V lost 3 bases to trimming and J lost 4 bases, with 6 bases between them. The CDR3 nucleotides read TGTGCCATCAGTGAACCTTCCTATGGCTACACCTTC. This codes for CAISEPSYGYTF.

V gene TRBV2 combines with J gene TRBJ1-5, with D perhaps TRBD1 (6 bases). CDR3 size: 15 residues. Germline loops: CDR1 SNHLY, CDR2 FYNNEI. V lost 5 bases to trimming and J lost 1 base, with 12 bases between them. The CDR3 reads CASSSPGGSNQPQHF. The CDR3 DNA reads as TGTGCCAGCAGTTCTCCCGGGGGCAGCAATCAGCCCCAGCATTTT. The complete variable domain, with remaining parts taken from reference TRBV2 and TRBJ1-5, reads EPEVTQTPSHQVTQMGQEVILRCVPISNHLYFYWYRQILGQKVEFLVSFYNNEISEKSEIFDDQFSVERPDGSNFTLKIRSTKLEDSAMYFCASSSPGGSNQPQHFGDGTRLSIL.

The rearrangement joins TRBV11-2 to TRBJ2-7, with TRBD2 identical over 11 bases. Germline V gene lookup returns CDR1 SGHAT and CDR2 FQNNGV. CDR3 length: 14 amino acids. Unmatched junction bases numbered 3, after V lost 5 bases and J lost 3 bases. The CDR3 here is CASSAGTSGYEQYF. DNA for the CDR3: TGTGCCAGCAGCGCCGGGACTAGCGGCTACGAGCAGTACTTC.